Below are 28 T cell receptor beta chains sequenced from a single sample in a study of CD8 T cells in acute hepatitis C reinfection. Some clones are missing from TCRdb's copy, which holds only in-frame ones; the method was immunoSEQ multiplex PCR. The sample records about 38,000 clones, 80% to 90% being singletons. Time point described: naive CD8 control sorted from an acute-time-point sample. The sample consisted of naive CD8+ T cells from PBMCs. These receptors came from a woman aged 18-30 years who spontaneously cleared hepatitis C infection.

The rearrangement links TRBV7-9 to TRBJ2-2; D remains ambiguous. The V end lost 8 bases, the J end lost 6 bases, and 4 bases lay between the germline ends. The germline V gene encodes CDR1 SEHNR and CDR2 FQNEAQ (reference sequence). This CDR3 has 10 amino acids. CDR3 in DNA: TGTGCCAGCGAGGCCGGGGAGCTGTTTTTT. Its translation is CASEAGELFF.

The V gene is TRBV2, the J gene TRBJ1-1; weak D call: TRBD1 (6 bases). CDR3 length: 14 residues. The germline gives CDR1 SNHLY, CDR2 FYNNEI. Trimming left V 4 bases short and J 4 bases short, with 13 bases between. The CDR3 sequence is CASSGRTRGTEAFF. The CDR3 DNA sequence: TGTGCCAGCAGTGGGCGGACCAGGGGCACTGAAGCTTTCTTT. Full variable domain (remainder filled in from reference TRBV2 and TRBJ1-1): EPEVTQTPSHQVTQMGQEVILRCVPISNHLYFYWYRQILGQKVEFLVSFYNNEISEKSEIFDDQFSVERPDGSNFTLKIRSTKLEDSAMYFCASSGRTRGTEAFFGQGTRLTVV.

The V and J genes are TRBV2 and TRBJ2-1, with D possibly TRBD2 on 6 matching bases. CDR3 length equals 16 residues. V dropped 2 bases and J dropped 4 bases, with 15 bases sitting between them. The V gene's germline CDR1 is SNHLY and CDR2 FYNNEI. In DNA form, the CDR3 reads TGTGCCAGCAGTGAAAGTTTGGACTACCCATACAATGAGCAGTTCTTC. Protein sequence: CASSESLDYPYNEQFF.

This chain connects TRBV7-8 to TRBJ1-5, with D unclear. The germline V gene has CDR1 SGHVS and CDR2 FQNEAQ. The V gene lost 3 bases and the J gene lost 3 bases, with 6 bases spanning the gap. The CDR3 contains 13 residues. CDR3 protein: CASSFLVNQPQHF. In nucleotides, the CDR3 is TGTGCCAGCAGCTTCCTAGTCAATCAGCCCCAGCATTTT.

This chain connects TRBV5-6 to TRBJ2-7; D gene ambiguous. This CDR3 spans 13 amino acids. The germline V and J ends were trimmed by 3 bases and 4 bases, with 11 bases remaining between them. CDR1 and CDR2 from the germline V gene are SGHDT and YYEEEE. The CDR3: CASSSSYSYEQYF. Written as DNA, the CDR3 is TGTGCCAGCAGCTCATCGTACAGTTACGAGCAGTACTTC.

J is TRBJ2-7 and V is TRBV27, with TRBD1 matching 7 bases. The V gene end was trimmed by 2 bases and the J gene end by 4 bases; junction bases not matched to a gene: 5. Germline loops: CDR1 MNHEY, CDR2 SMNVEV (reference sequence). The CDR3 is 14 amino acids. The DNA of the CDR3 is TGTGCCAGCAGTTTAATAGGGGGCAGGTACGAGCAGTACTTC. As protein: CASSLIGGRYEQYF.

This clone was found a few times. The rearrangement joins TRBV30 to TRBJ1-4; D call uncertain. The V gene lost 0 bases and the J gene lost 8 bases, with 13 bases spanning the gap. CDR1 GTSNPN and CDR2 SVGIG come from the germline V gene (reference sequence). The CDR3 runs to 14 residues. The CDR3 DNA follows: TGTGCCTGGAGTGTACTTCACGGAGGGGAAAAACTGTTTTTT. Translated, it gives CAWSVLHGGEKLFF.

This clone came up a few times. This chain uses TRBV29-1 with TRBJ1-2, with D maybe TRBD1 (6 bases). The germline V gene has CDR1 SQVTM and CDR2 ANQGSEA. The V end lost 8 bases, the J end lost 4 bases, and 23 bases lay between the germline ends. The CDR3 is made up of 15 amino acids. The CDR3 DNA follows: TGCAGCTCTTACCAAGTTCGCCAGGGGTCCTATGGCTACACCTTC. Its translation: CSSYQVRQGSYGYTF.

CDR3 DNA sequence: TGTGCCAGCAGCTCCTCGTTCGATACGCAGTATTTT. It encodes CASSSSFDTQYF. The chain links TRBV7-6 to TRBJ2-3; D uncertain. CDR1 SGHVS and CDR2 FNYEAQ come from the germline V gene. The length of the CDR3 is 12 residues. The V end lost 4 bases, the J end lost 6 bases, and 8 bases lay between the germline ends.

V usage is TRBV7-2 and J usage is TRBJ2-7, with a weak D call TRBD1 (6 bases). The length of the CDR3 is 17 residues. Germline V lookup: CDR1 SGHTA, CDR2 FQGNSA. V was clipped by 5 bases and J by 0 bases, with 20 bases between them. This CDR3 reads CASSQGSGQLSSYEQYF. As DNA, the CDR3 is TGTGCCAGCAGCCAGGGGAGCGGTCAGCTCTCCTCCTACGAGCAGTACTTC.

This chain links TRBV4-1 with TRBJ2-7; possibly TRBD1 for D (6 bases). This CDR3 has 14 residues. Germline lookup yields CDR1 MGHRA and CDR2 YSYEKL. V lost 1 base to trimming and J lost 4 bases, with 11 bases between them. CDR3 nucleotide sequence: TGCGCCAGCAGCCAAGGGACAGCAAAATACGAGCAGTACTTC. Protein: CASSQGTAKYEQYF.

The chain is built from TRBV27 and TRBJ1-1, with 7 bases matching TRBD1. The CDR3 loop spans 13 amino acids. Per the germline V gene, CDR1 is MNHEY and CDR2 is SMNVEV (reference sequence). With 6 bases clipped from V and 4 bases from J, the junction kept 5 bases outside the gene matches. CDR3 in amino acids: CASRFRGSTEAFF. The CDR3 DNA reads as TGTGCCAGCAGATTCAGGGGGAGCACTGAAGCTTTCTTT.

This chain joins TRBV6-1 and TRBJ1-5; no definite D call. Per germline, CDR1 MNHNS and CDR2 SASEGT. The length of the CDR3 is 12 residues. Deletions cut 7 bases from V and 8 bases from J, with 12 bases between. Here the CDR3 reads CASNTAREPQHF. For the CDR3, the DNA is TGTGCCAGCAATACAGCGAGAGAGCCCCAGCATTTT.

The chain is built from TRBV9 and TRBJ2-3; 8 nucleotides align to TRBD2. CDR1 and CDR2 from the germline V gene are SGDLS and YYNGEE. V was pared by 4 bases and J by 1 base, with 8 bases of the junction left unmatched. The CDR3 is 16 amino acids. The CDR3 here is CASSFRAGEGTDTQYF. CDR3 bases: TGTGCCAGCAGCTTCAGAGCGGGAGAAGGCACAGATACGCAGTATTTT. Looking up the rest from reference TRBV9 and TRBJ2-3 gives the full variable domain: DSGVTQTPKHLITATGQRVTLRCSPRSGDLSVYWYQQSLDQGLQFLIQYYNGEERAKGNILERFSAQQFPDLHSELNLSSLELGDSALYFCASSFRAGEGTDTQYFGPGTRLTVL.

The chain recombines TRBV30 with TRBJ1-2, with TRBD1 identical over 10 bases. The CDR3 runs 16 residues. With 5 bases clipped from V and 4 bases from J, the junction kept 13 bases outside the gene matches. CDR1 is GTSNPN and CDR2 is SVGIG in the germline V gene (reference sequence). The CDR3 DNA sequence: TGTGCCTGGTCCCGGGACAGGGGTCTCTCCCCCTATGGCTACACCTTC. It specifies CAWSRDRGLSPYGYTF.

The rearrangement joins TRBV7-9 to TRBJ1-2; the D gene is possibly TRBD1 (6 bases). With 1 base removed from V and 7 bases from J, the gap between germline ends came to 16 bases. CDR3 length: 15 residues. Germline CDR1 is SEHNR and CDR2 is FQNEAQ (reference sequence). CDR3: CASSLGAGVVSGYTF. CDR3 coding DNA: TGTGCCAGCAGCTTAGGGGCAGGGGTGGTGAGTGGCTACACCTTC. Together with reference TRBV7-9 and TRBJ1-2, the CDR3 gives the full variable domain: DTGVSQNPRHKITKRGQNVTFRCDPISEHNRLYWYRQTLGQGPEFLTYFQNEAQLEKSRLLSDRFSAERPKGSFSTLEIQRTEQGDSAMYLCASSLGAGVVSGYTFGSGTRLTVV.

The chain uses TRBV7-9 and TRBJ2-1; possibly TRBD2 for D (5 bases). V dropped 4 bases and J dropped 4 bases, with 14 bases sitting between them. The germline V gene has CDR1 SEHNR and CDR2 FQNEAQ (reference sequence). This CDR3 has 15 residues. CDR3 amino acids: CASSWPDRGYNEQFF. For the CDR3, the DNA is TGTGCCAGCAGCTGGCCGGACCGGGGATACAATGAGCAGTTCTTC.

CDR3 sequence: CASSQDSGYPYGYTF. CDR3 sequence (DNA): TGCGCCAGCAGCCAAGATTCGGGGTATCCTTATGGCTACACCTTC. The chain has TRBV4-1 and TRBJ1-2; D unclear. Germline CDR1 reads MGHRA; CDR2 reads YSYEKL. V lost 0 bases, J lost 5 bases, and 13 bases lay in between. CDR3 length: 15 residues.

The CDR3 nucleotides are TGTGCCAGCAGTTTAGCCCCAGGAGAGACCCAGTACTTC. As protein: CASSLAPGETQYF. The chain couples TRBV27 to TRBJ2-5; D remains ambiguous. This CDR3 has 13 residues. CDR1 and CDR2 (germline): MNHEY, SMNVEV (reference sequence). Trimming took 2 bases from V and 4 from J, leaving 8 bases between them.

The genes are TRBV2 and TRBJ1-5; TRBD1 aligns across 7 bases. V shed 3 bases, J shed 5 bases, and the junction held 4 bases outside the gene matches. CDR1 SNHLY and CDR2 FYNNEI come from the germline V gene. This CDR3 is 14 amino acids long. The DNA for the CDR3 is TGTGCCAGCAGTGATGGGGACAGTTATCAGCCCCAGCATTTT. Amino acids: CASSDGDSYQPQHF.

This chain links TRBV9 with TRBJ2-5, with D unclear. This CDR3 is built from 13 residues. CDR1 SGDLS and CDR2 YYNGEE come from the germline V gene. V lost 4 bases and J lost 0, with 7 bases in between. In DNA form, the CDR3 reads TGTGCCAGCAGCCGTCGGTACCAAGAGACCCAGTACTTC. Its translation is CASSRRYQETQYF.

This clone was observed a few times. The gene calls are TRBV5-6 and TRBJ1-1; D is unresolved. This CDR3 has 14 residues. V lost 0 bases and J lost 2, with 8 bases in between. CDR1 is SGHDT, CDR2 YYEEEE, per germline. DNA for the CDR3: TGTGCCAGCAGCTTGGATTGGGTAAACACTGAAGCTTTCTTT. It specifies CASSLDWVNTEAFF.

This chain links TRBV13 with TRBJ2-1, with 9 bases aligning to TRBD2. CDR3 length equals 16 residues. V shed 5 bases and J 5 bases; nucleotides not matched to a gene: 10. Looked up from germline, CDR1 is PRHDT and CDR2 is FYEKMQ (reference sequence). The CDR3 bases are TGTGCCAGCAGCGGGGAAGGCGGGAGGGTGGACAATGAGCAGTTCTTC. It codes for CASSGEGGRVDNEQFF.

V usage is TRBV5-1 and J usage is TRBJ1-1; TRBD1 aligns across 7 bases. The J segment lost 0 bases and the V segment lost 4 bases, leaving 3 bases of the junction unmatched. The CDR3 runs to 14 residues. Germline V gene data show CDR1 as SGHRS and CDR2 as YFSETQ. In DNA, the CDR3 is TGCGCCAGCAGCCCCGGGACAGTGAACACTGAAGCTTTCTTT. Translating it yields CASSPGTVNTEAFF.

The table lists this clone with a count of one. The chain recombines TRBV27 with TRBJ2-1; D perhaps matches TRBD1 (5 bases). This CDR3 contains 14 residues. Trimming stripped 0 bases from V and 9 bases from J, with 12 bases between. Germline CDR1 is MNHEY and CDR2 is SMNVEV (reference sequence). In DNA form, the CDR3 reads TGTGCCAGCAGTTTATCGTCGGCTAGGGGTGAGCAGTTCTTC. It specifies CASSLSSARGEQFF.

The chain uses TRBV30 and TRBJ2-2, with D maybe TRBD1 (6 bases). The length of the CDR3 is 15 residues. Germline V gene lookup returns CDR1 GTSNPN and CDR2 SVGIG (reference sequence). V dropped 3 bases and J dropped 6 bases, with 17 bases sitting between them. DNA for the CDR3: TGTGCCTGGAGCCTCCTTGCTGGACAGTCCGGGGAGCTGTTTTTT. Translation gives CAWSLLAGQSGELFF.

The J gene is TRBJ2-1, the V gene TRBV29-1, with a weak D call TRBD2 (6 bases). Germline V gives CDR1 SQVTM, CDR2 ANQGSEA. This CDR3 contains 14 residues. Trimming removed 4 bases from V and 5 bases from J, with 15 bases in between. CDR3 sequence (DNA): TGCAGCGTTGGTCTAGCGCTCGTTAACAATGAGCAGTTCTTC. It encodes CSVGLALVNNEQFF.

The genes are TRBV5-4 and TRBJ2-7, with D possibly being TRBD1 (6 bases). The J call may be wrong; the DNA end is better matched by TRBJ2-1. This CDR3 comprises 12 residues. The germline V gene encodes CDR1 SGHNT and CDR2 YYREEE (reference sequence). The CDR3, as DNA: TGTGCCAGCAGCTTGGAGGGGGATGAGCAGTTCTTC. Translation: CASSLEGDEQFF.